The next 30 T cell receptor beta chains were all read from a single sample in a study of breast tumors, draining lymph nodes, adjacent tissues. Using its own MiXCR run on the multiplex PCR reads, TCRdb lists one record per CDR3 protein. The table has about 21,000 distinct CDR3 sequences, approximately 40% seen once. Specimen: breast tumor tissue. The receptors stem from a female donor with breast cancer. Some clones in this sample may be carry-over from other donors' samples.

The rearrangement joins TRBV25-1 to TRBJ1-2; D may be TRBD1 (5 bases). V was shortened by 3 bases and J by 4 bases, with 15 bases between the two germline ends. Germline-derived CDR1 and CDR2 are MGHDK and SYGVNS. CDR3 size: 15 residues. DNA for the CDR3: TGTGCCAGCAGTGACGAAAGTGGGGCAGCCTATGGCTACACCTTC. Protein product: CASSDESGAAYGYTF.

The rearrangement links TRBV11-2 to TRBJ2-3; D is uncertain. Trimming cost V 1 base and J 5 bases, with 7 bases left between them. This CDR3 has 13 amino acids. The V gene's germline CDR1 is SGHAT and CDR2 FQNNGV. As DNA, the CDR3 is TGTGCCAGCAGCTTAGGAGTCGGAGATACGCAGTATTTT. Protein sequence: CASSLGVGDTQYF.

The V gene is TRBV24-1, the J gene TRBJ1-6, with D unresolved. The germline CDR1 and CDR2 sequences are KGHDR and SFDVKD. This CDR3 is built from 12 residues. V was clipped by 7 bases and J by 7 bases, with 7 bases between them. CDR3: CATRSWNSPLHF. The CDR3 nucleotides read TGTGCCACCAGGTCCTGGAATTCACCCCTCCACTTT.

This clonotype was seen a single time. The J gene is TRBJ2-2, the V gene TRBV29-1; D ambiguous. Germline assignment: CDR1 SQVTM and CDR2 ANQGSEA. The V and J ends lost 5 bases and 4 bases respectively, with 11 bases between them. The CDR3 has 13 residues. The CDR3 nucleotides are TGCAGCGTTCGCCATTCGCCCACCGGGGAGCTGTTTTTT. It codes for CSVRHSPTGELFF.

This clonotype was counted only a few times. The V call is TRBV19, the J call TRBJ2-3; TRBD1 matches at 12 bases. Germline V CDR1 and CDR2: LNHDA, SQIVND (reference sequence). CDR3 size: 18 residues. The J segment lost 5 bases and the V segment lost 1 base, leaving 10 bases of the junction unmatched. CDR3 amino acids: CASSIALTGTGGLDTQYF. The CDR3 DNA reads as TGTGCCAGTAGTATAGCTCTCACCGGGACAGGGGGCCTAGATACGCAGTATTTT. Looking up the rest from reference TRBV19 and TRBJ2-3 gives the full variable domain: DGGITQSPKYLFRKEGQNVTLSCEQNLNHDAMYWYRQDPGQGLRLIYYSQIVNDFQKGDIAEGYSVSREKKESFPLTVTSAQKNPTAFYLCASSIALTGTGGLDTQYFGPGTRLTVL.

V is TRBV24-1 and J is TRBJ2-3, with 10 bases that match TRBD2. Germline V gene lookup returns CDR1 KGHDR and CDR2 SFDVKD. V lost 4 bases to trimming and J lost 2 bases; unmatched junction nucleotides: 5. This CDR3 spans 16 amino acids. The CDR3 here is CATSDRTSGHTDTQYF. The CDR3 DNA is TGTGCCACCAGTGACAGGACTAGCGGACACACAGATACGCAGTATTTT.

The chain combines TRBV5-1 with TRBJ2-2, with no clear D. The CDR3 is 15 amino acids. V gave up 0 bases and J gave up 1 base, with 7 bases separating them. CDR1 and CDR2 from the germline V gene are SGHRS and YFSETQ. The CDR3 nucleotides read TGCGCCAGCAGCTTGGAAGCGTGGAACACCGGGGAGCTGTTTTTT. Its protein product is CASSLEAWNTGELFF.

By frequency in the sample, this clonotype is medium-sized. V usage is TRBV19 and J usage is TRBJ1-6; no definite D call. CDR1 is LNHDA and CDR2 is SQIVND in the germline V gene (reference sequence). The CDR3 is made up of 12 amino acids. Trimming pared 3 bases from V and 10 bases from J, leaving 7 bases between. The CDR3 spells CASSMVASPLHF. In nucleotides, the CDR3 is TGTGCCAGTAGTATGGTTGCATCACCCCTCCACTTT.

The CDR3 protein is CASSFSLGWDRNYGYTF. CDR3 in DNA: TGTGCCAGCAGCTTCAGTCTTGGGTGGGACAGGAACTATGGCTACACCTTC. V gene TRBV13 combines with J gene TRBJ1-2, with 8 bases fitting TRBD1. Germline CDR1 and CDR2: PRHDT and FYEKMQ (reference sequence). Losses at the gene ends were 3 bases for V and 2 bases for J; bases not matched to a gene: 11. The CDR3 has 17 amino acids.

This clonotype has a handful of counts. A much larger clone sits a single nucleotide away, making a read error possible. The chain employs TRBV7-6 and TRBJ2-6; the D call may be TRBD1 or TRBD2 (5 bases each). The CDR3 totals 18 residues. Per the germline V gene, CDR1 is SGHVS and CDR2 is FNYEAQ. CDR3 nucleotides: TGTGCCAGCAGCTTATTTGAGGCAGGGAGCTCTGGGGCCCACGTCCTGGCTTTC. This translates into CASSLFEAGSSGAHVLAF.

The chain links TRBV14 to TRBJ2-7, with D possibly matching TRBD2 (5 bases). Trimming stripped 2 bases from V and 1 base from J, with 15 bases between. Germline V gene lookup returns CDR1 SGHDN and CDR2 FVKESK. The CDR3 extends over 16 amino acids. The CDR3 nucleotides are TGTGCCAGCAGCCAAAAACGCCGAGGGAATTCCTACGAGCAGTACTTC. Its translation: CASSQKRRGNSYEQYF.

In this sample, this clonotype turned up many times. This CDR3 is CASRLGGGPSYNEQFF. DNA of the CDR3: TGTGCCAGCAGGTTGGGGGGGGGGCCTTCCTACAATGAGCAGTTCTTC. The rearrangement joins TRBV11-2 to TRBJ2-1; tentative D call: TRBD2 (7 bases). V lost 6 bases to trimming and J lost 1 base, with 16 bases between them. CDR3 length: 16 residues. Germline lookup yields CDR1 SGHAT and CDR2 FQNNGV.

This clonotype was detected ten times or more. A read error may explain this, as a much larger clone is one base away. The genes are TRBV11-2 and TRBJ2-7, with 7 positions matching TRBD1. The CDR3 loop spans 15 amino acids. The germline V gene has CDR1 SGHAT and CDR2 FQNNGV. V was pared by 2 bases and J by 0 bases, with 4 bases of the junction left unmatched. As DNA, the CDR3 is TGTGCCAGCAGCTTAATGGGACAGACCTCCTACGAGCAGTACTTC. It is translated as CASSLMGQTSYEQYF.

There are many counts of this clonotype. CDR3 coding DNA: TGTGCCAGCAGCTTAGCTGGACTCCTCTCCGAGCAGTACTTC. Translating gives CASSLAGLLSEQYF. The chain recombines TRBV7-2 with TRBJ2-7; TRBD2 is a possible D gene (5 bases). The germline CDR1 and CDR2 sequences are SGHTA and FQGNSA. The CDR3 is 14 residues long. V lost 0 bases and J 6 bases, leaving 12 bases between the germline ends.

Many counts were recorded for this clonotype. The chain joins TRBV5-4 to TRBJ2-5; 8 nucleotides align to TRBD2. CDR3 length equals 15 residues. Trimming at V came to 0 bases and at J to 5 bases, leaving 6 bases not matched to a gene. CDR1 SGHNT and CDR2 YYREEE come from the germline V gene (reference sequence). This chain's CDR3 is CASSLDRGGGETQYF. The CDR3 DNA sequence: TGTGCCAGCAGCTTGGATCGGGGGGGCGGCGAGACCCAGTACTTC.

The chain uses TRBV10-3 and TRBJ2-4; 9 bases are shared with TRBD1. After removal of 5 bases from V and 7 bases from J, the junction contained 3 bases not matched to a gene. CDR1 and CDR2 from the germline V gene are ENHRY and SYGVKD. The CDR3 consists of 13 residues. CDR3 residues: CAISTGQGNIQYF. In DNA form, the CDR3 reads TGTGCCATCAGTACGGGACAGGGCAACATTCAGTACTTC.

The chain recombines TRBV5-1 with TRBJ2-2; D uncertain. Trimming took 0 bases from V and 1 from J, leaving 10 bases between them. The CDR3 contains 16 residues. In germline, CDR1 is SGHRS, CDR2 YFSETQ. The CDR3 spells CASSLAWERNTGELFF. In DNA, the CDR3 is TGCGCCAGCAGCTTGGCCTGGGAACGGAACACCGGGGAGCTGTTTTTT. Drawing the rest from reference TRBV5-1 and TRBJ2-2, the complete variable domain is KAGVTQTPRYLIKTRGQQVTLSCSPISGHRSVSWYQQTPGQGLQFLFEYFSETQRNKGNFPGRFSGRQFSNSRSEMNVSTLELGDSALYLCASSLAWERNTGELFFGEGSRLTVL.

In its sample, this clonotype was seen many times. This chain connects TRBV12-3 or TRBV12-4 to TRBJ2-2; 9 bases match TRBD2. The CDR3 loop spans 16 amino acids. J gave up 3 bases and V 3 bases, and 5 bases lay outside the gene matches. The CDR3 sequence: CASSFGGRAYTGELFF. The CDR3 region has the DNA TGTGCCAGCAGTTTCGGCGGGAGGGCCTACACCGGGGAGCTGTTTTTT.

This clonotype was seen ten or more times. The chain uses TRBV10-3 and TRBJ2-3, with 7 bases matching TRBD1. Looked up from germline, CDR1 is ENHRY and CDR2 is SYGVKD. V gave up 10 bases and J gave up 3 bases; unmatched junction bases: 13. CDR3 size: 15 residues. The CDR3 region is CATTPGGQPTDTQYF. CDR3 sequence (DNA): TGTGCCACCACTCCTGGGGGACAGCCAACAGATACGCAGTATTTT.

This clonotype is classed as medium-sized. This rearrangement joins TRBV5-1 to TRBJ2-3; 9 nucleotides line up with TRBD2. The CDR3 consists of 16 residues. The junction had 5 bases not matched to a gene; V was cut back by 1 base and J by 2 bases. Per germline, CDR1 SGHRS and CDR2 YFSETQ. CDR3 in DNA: TGCGCCAGCAGCTTGACGCGGGGGGGGTACACAGATACGCAGTATTTT. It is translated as CASSLTRGGYTDTQYF.

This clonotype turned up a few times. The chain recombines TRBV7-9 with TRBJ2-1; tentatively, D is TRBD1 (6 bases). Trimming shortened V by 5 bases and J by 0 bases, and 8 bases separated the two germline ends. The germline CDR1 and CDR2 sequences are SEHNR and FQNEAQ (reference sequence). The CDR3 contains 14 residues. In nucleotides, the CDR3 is TGTGCCAGCAGCCGGGACACCTCCTACAATGAGCAGTTCTTC. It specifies CASSRDTSYNEQFF.

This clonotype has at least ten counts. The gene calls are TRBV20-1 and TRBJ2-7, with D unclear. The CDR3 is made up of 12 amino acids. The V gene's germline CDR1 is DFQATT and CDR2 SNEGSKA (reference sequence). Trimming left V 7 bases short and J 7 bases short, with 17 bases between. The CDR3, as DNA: TGCAGTGGAACGGGCCCAGTTCGAGAGCAGTACTTC. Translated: CSGTGPVREQYF.

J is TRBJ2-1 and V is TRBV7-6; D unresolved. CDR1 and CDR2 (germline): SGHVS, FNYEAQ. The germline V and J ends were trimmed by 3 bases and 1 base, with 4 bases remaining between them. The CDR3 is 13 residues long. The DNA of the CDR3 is TGTGCCAGCAGCTTGGGGTCCTACAATGAGCAGTTCTTC. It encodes CASSLGSYNEQFF.

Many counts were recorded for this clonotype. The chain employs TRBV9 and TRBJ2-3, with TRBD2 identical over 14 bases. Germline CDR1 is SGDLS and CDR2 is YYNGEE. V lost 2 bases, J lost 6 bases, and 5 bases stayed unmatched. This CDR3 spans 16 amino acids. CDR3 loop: CASSVGLAGAVDTQYF. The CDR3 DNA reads TGTGCCAGCAGCGTGGGACTAGCGGGAGCGGTGGATACGCAGTATTTT.

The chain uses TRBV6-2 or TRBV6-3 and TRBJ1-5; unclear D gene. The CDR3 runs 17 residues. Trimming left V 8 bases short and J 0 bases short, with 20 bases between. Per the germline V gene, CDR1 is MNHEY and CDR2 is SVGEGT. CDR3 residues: CASSSSFVLLSNQPQHF. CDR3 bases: TGTGCCAGCTCCAGTTCTTTCGTCCTTCTTAGCAATCAGCCCCAGCATTTT.

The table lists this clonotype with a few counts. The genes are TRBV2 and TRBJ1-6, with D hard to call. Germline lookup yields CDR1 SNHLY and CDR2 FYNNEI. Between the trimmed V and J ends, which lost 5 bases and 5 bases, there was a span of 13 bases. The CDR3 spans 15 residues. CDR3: CASSPGRVNNSPLHF. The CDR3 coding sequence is TGTGCCAGCAGTCCGGGGAGGGTAAATAATTCACCCCTCCACTTT.

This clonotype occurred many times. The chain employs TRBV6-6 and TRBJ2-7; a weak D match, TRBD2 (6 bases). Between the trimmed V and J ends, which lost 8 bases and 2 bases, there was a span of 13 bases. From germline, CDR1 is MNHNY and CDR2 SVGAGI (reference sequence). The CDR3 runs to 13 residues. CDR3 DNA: TGTGCCAGCGGGGGGAGACTGGCCTACGAGCAGTACTTC. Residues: CASGGRLAYEQYF.

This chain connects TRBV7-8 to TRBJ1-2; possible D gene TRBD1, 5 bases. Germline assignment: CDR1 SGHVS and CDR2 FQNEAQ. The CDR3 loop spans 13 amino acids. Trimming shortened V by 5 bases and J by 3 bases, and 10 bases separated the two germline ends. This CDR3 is CASSAREDYGYTF. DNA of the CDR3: TGTGCCAGCAGCGCCAGGGAGGACTATGGCTACACCTTC.

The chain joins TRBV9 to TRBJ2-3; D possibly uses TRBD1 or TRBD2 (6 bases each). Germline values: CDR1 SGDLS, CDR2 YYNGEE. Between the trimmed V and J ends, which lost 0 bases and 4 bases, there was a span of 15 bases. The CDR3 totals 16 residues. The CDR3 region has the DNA TGTGCCAGCAGCGTAGGTACGGGGGCGTCCTCAGATACGCAGTATTTT. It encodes CASSVGTGASSDTQYF.

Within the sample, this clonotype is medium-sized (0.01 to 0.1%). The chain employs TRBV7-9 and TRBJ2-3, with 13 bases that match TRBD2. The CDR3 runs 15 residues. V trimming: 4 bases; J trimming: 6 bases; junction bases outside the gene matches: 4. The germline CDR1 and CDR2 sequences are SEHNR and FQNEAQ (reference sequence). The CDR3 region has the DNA TGTGCCAGCAGCTCTAGACTAGCGGGGGGTGATACGCAGTATTTT. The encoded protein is CASSSRLAGGDTQYF.